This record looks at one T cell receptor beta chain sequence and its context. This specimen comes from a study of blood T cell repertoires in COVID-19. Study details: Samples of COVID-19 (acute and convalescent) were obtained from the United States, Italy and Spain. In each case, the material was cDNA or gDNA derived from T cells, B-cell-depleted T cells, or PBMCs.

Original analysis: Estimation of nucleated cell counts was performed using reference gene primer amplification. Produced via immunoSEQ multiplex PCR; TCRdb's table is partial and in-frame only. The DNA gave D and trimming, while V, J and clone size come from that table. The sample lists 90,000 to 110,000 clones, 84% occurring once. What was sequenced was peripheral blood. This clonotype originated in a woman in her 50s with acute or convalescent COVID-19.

CDR3 nucleotides: TGTGCCAGTAGCCCGCTACGGGGGGCTGGAAACACCATATATTTT. As protein: CASSPLRGAGNTIYF. V gene TRBV19 combines with J gene TRBJ1-3, with a possible D match to TRBD1 (5 bases). V was shortened by 6 bases and J by 2 bases, with 14 bases between the two germline ends. The CDR3 sequence is 15 residues long. Germline CDR1 LNHDA, CDR2 SQIVND (reference sequence).